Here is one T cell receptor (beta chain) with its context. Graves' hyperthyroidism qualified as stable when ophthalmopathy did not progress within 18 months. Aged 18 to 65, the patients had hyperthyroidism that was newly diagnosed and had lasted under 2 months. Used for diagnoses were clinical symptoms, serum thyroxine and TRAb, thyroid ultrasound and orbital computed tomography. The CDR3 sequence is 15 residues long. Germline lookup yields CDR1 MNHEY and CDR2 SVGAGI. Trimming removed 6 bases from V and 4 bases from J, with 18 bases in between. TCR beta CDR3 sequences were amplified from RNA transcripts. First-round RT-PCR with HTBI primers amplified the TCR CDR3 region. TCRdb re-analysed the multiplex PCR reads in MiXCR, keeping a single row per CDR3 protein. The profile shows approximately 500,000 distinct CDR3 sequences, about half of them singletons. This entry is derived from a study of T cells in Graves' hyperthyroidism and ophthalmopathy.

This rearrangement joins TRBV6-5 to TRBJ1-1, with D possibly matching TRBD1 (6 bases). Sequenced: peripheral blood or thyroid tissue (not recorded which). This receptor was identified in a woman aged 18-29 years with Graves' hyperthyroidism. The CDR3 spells CASSLTRTGTTEAFF. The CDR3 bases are TGTGCCAGCAGCCTCACGAGAACAGGGACCACTGAAGCTTTCTTT.